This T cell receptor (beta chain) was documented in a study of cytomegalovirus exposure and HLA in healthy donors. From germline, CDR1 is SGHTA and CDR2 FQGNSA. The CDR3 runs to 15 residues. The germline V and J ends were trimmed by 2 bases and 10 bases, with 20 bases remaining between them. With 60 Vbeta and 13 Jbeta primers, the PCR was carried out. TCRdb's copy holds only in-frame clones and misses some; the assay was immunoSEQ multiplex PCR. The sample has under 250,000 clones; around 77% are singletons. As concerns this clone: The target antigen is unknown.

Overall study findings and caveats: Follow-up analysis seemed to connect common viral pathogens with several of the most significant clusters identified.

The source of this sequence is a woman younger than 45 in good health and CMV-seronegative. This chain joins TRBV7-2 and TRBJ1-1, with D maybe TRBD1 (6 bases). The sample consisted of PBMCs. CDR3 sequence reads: CASSLRSGGLAGAFF. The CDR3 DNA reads TGTGCCAGCAGCTTACGTTCTGGGGGCCTAGCGGGAGCTTTCTTT.